What follows are 23 T cell receptor beta chains derived from one specimen sequenced in a study of patients and donors after allogeneic stem cell transplantation. Using its own MiXCR run on the RT-PCR reads, TCRdb lists one record per CDR3 protein. Among 150,000 to 250,000 distinct CDR3 sequences listed, around two fifths were seen once. The sequenced material came from blood, either unsorted or a sorted T cell fraction (not recorded which). These receptors all stem from a human donor who was either an allogeneic HSCT recipient or a stem cell or donor lymphocyte infusion donor (not recorded which). It is not recorded whose cells these are; they may come from a transplant donor.

The chain couples TRBV12-3 or TRBV12-4 to TRBJ1-2, with D unclear. CDR3 length: 16 residues. Trimming removed 4 bases at V and 2 bases at J, with 17 bases between. The CDR3 DNA follows: TGTGCCAGCAGTTCGCGGACCGGATCTCGAAACTATGGCTACACCTTC. It encodes CASSSRTGSRNYGYTF.

The V call is TRBV5-1, the J call TRBJ2-2, with D perhaps matching TRBD1 or TRBD2 (5 bases each). The CDR3 is made up of 18 amino acids. The ends were cut back, 0 bases at V and 0 bases at J, with 15 bases in the middle. The germline V gene encodes CDR1 SGHRS and CDR2 YFSETQ. CDR3 DNA: TGCGCCAGCAGCTTGGTAGGGGCGAGGGCCTCGAACACCGGGGAGCTGTTTTTT. Its protein is CASSLVGARASNTGELFF.

This clonotype showed up just a few times. This rearrangement joins TRBV29-1 to TRBJ2-7; TRBD2 aligns across 8 bases. The CDR3 covers 12 residues. The J segment lost 5 bases and the V segment lost 7 bases, leaving 7 bases of the junction unmatched. In germline, CDR1 is SQVTM, CDR2 ANQGSEA. The CDR3 sequence: CSAREGLHEQYF. Here the CDR3 DNA reads TGCAGCGCCCGGGAGGGCCTCCACGAGCAGTACTTC.

This clonotype was recorded a few times. V usage is TRBV12-3 or TRBV12-4 and J usage is TRBJ1-5; D unresolved. There are 13 residues in the CDR3. Trimming cost V 3 bases and J 6 bases, with 9 bases left between them. CDR3 DNA: TGTGCCAGCAGTTTGATCACAAGTCAGCCCCAGCATTTT. It encodes CASSLITSQPQHF.

This clonotype was detected only once. The chain carries TRBV7-2 and TRBJ1-4, with D possibly matching TRBD1 (5 bases). The CDR3 runs 15 residues. V was pared by 5 bases and J by 5 bases, with 15 bases between. The germline CDR1 and CDR2 sequences are SGHTA and FQGNSA. CDR3 sequence: CASSPALGGNEKLFF. CDR3 DNA sequence: TGTGCCAGCAGCCCTGCCCTTGGGGGAAATGAAAAACTGTTTTTT.

The gene calls are TRBV28 and TRBJ1-4; tentative D call: TRBD1 (6 bases). V was trimmed by 5 bases and J by 4 bases, leaving 14 bases between them. Germline CDR1 and CDR2: MDHEN and SYDVKM. This CDR3 has 15 amino acids. CDR3 DNA: TGTGCCAGCAGTCGTCCAGGGACAAATAATGAAAAACTGTTTTTT. This gives the protein CASSRPGTNNEKLFF.

This clonotype appeared a few times. This chain uses TRBV28 with TRBJ1-5; 9 bases match TRBD1. The CDR3 is 14 residues long. In germline, CDR1 is MDHEN, CDR2 SYDVKM. V gave up 6 bases and J gave up 1 base; unmatched junction bases: 1. Here the CDR3 reads CASRTGGSNQPQHF. CDR3 nucleotide sequence: TGTGCCAGCAGGACAGGGGGGAGCAATCAGCCCCAGCATTTT.

The chain combines TRBV12-3 or TRBV12-4 with TRBJ1-5, with 7 bases fitting TRBD1. J gave up 6 bases and V 6 bases, and 8 bases lay outside the gene matches. This CDR3 spans 14 amino acids. The CDR3 nucleotides read TGTGCCAGCAGCGTAACAGGGGAATCTCAGCCCCAGCATTTT. It specifies CASSVTGESQPQHF.

The V gene is TRBV29-1, the J gene TRBJ1-1; possible D gene TRBD1, 5 bases. Between the trimmed V and J ends, which lost 3 bases and 4 bases, there was a span of 9 bases. This CDR3 has 12 amino acids. Per germline, CDR1 SQVTM and CDR2 ANQGSEA. Here the CDR3 reads CSVDTGSTEAFF. The CDR3 DNA is TGCAGCGTTGATACAGGCAGCACTGAAGCTTTCTTT.

Notes on this clonotype: The junction differs from germline at one of its ends, possibly a read error. The gene calls are TRBV7-7 and TRBJ1-6; weak D call: TRBD1 (5 bases). From germline, CDR1 is SSHAT and CDR2 FNYEAQ (reference sequence). The CDR3 is 13 residues long. The CDR3 spells CASSLRENSPLHF. The CDR3 DNA is TGTGCTAGCAGCCTCAGGGAAAATTCACCCCTCCACTTT.

This clonotype was seen only a few times. In DNA, the CDR3 is TGCAGCGTACGGACTAGCGGACCTTACGAGCAGTACTTC. Protein product: CSVRTSGPYEQYF. The chain joins TRBV29-1 to TRBJ2-7; the match to TRBD2 covers 10 bases. With V trimmed by 6 bases and J by 4 bases, 6 bases remained unmatched. CDR3 size: 13 residues. The germline CDR1 and CDR2 sequences are SQVTM and ANQGSEA.

This clonotype has ten or more counts. The chain has TRBV7-3 and TRBJ2-3, with D unresolved. CDR3 size: 17 residues. Trimming left V 4 bases short and J 1 base short, with 18 bases between. The germline V gene encodes CDR1 SGHTA and CDR2 FQGTGA. This CDR3 reads CASSSGGGIFGTDTQYF. The CDR3, as DNA: TGTGCCAGCAGCTCTGGCGGCGGTATCTTCGGCACAGATACGCAGTATTTT.

The chain carries TRBV3-1 and TRBJ1-6; D unclear. The V gene's germline CDR1 is LGHDT and CDR2 YNNKEL (reference sequence). CDR3 length: 12 amino acids. V shed 6 bases and J shed 7 bases, with 7 bases lying between them. The CDR3 sequence: CASRANNSPLHF. CDR3 coding DNA: TGTGCCAGCAGGGCGAACAATTCACCCCTCCACTTT.

The chain employs TRBV20-1 and TRBJ1-2; no clear D. In germline, CDR1 is DFQATT, CDR2 SNEGSKA (reference sequence). V shed 1 base and J shed 2 bases, with 8 bases lying between them. The CDR3 spans 13 residues. CDR3 residues: CSARVEGNYGYTF. In DNA, the CDR3 is TGCAGTGCTAGAGTAGAGGGCAACTATGGCTACACCTTC.

V and J are TRBV19 and TRBJ1-5; D remains unclear. The CDR3 runs 13 residues. Germline CDR1 LNHDA, CDR2 SQIVND (reference sequence). V was trimmed by 4 bases and J by 6 bases, leaving 10 bases between them. CDR3 residues: CASSTQKVQPQHF. The CDR3 nucleotides are TGTGCCAGTAGTACGCAGAAGGTTCAGCCCCAGCATTTT.

The chain uses TRBV7-3 and TRBJ2-1; maybe TRBD1 (5 bases). CDR3 length equals 12 residues. The germline V gene encodes CDR1 SGHTA and CDR2 FQGTGA. The ends were cut back, 5 bases at V and 13 bases at J, with 15 bases in the middle. This CDR3 reads CASSGAGSIQFF. The CDR3 DNA reads TGTGCCAGCAGCGGAGCAGGGTCCATTCAGTTCTTC.

The chain links TRBV15 to TRBJ1-1, with D unclear. The V gene lost 2 bases and the J gene lost 1 base, with 5 bases spanning the gap. CDR3 length: 13 residues. CDR1 LNHNV and CDR2 YYDKDF come from the germline V gene (reference sequence). CDR3 loop: CATSRSQNTEAFF. The CDR3 DNA reads TGTGCCACCAGCAGATCGCAGAACACTGAAGCTTTCTTT.

The sample holds a few counts of this clonotype. The chain combines TRBV20-1 with TRBJ1-2, with a tentative D call TRBD1 (6 bases). V dropped 4 bases and J dropped 4 bases, with 16 bases sitting between them. Germline V gene lookup returns CDR1 DFQATT and CDR2 SNEGSKA (reference sequence). This CDR3 has 14 amino acids. CDR3 sequence: CSAMGMGQAYGYTF. CDR3 nucleotides: TGCAGTGCTATGGGCATGGGACAAGCCTATGGCTACACCTTC.

This clonotype was picked up a small number of times. The chain combines TRBV12-3 or TRBV12-4 with TRBJ2-1; D remains ambiguous. Trimming cost V 5 bases and J 3 bases, with 5 bases left between them. This CDR3 has 12 residues. CDR3 loop: CASSPNYNEQFF. The CDR3, as DNA: TGTGCCAGCAGTCCCAACTACAATGAGCAGTTCTTC.

The chain is built from TRBV7-2 and TRBJ2-1, with a tentative D call TRBD2 (6 bases). CDR3 length: 15 amino acids. Germline V lookup: CDR1 SGHTA, CDR2 FQGNSA. With 2 bases removed from V and 6 bases from J, the gap between germline ends came to 14 bases. Here the CDR3 reads CASSLPGLPGNEQFF. Written as DNA, the CDR3 is TGTGCCAGCAGCTTACCCGGACTACCTGGCAATGAGCAGTTCTTC.

The sample holds a few counts of this clonotype. The V and J genes are TRBV19 and TRBJ1-5; 8 bases are a match to TRBD1. Germline lookup yields CDR1 LNHDA and CDR2 SQIVND (reference sequence). Trimming removed 4 bases from V and 5 bases from J; junction bases left unmatched: 10. The CDR3 is 16 amino acids. The CDR3 nucleotides read TGTGCCAGTAGTACCCCGACAGGGGTCACATATCAGCCCCAGCATTTT. Translation: CASSTPTGVTYQPQHF.

The chain recombines TRBV9 with TRBJ2-7; D perhaps matches TRBD2 (6 bases). This CDR3 comprises 14 residues. Looked up from germline, CDR1 is SGDLS and CDR2 is YYNGEE. With 4 bases removed from V and 4 bases from J, the gap between germline ends came to 15 bases. The CDR3 loop reads CASSPRDLIYEQYF. CDR3 DNA sequence: TGTGCCAGCAGCCCCCGGGACTTAATTTACGAGCAGTACTTC.

The rearrangement links TRBV7-8 to TRBJ2-1; 7 bases line up with TRBD2. The CDR3 runs to 17 residues. With 5 bases clipped from V and 3 bases from J, the junction kept 13 bases outside the gene matches. Germline CDR1 is SGHVS and CDR2 is FQNEAQ. CDR3 DNA sequence: TGTGCCAGCAGCATACCATCCGGGACTATCTTCTACAATGAGCAGTTCTTC. It yields the protein CASSIPSGTIFYNEQFF.